These 22 T cell receptor beta chains originate from one sample sequenced in a study of T cells in Graves' hyperthyroidism and ophthalmopathy. Amplification targeted TCR beta CDR3 regions from RNA transcripts. The TCR CDR3 was amplified in a first-round RT-PCR using the HTBI primer set. TCRdb itself ran the multiplex PCR reads through MiXCR, one entry per CDR3 protein. The sample contains about 690,000 distinct CDR3 sequences, approximately 15% of which appear only once. Sequences were obtained from blood. Receptors were obtained from a man over 45 with Graves' hyperthyroidism.

V is TRBV5-4 and J is TRBJ2-2; no firm D call. V shed 0 bases and J shed 9 bases, with 12 bases lying between them. The CDR3 consists of 14 residues. The germline gives CDR1 SGHNT, CDR2 YYREEE (reference sequence). The DNA of the CDR3 is TGTGCCAGCAGCTTGGCTTCCGTGAATAGGGAGCTGTTTTTT. Protein: CASSLASVNRELFF.

This clonotype occurred many times. V and J are TRBV28 and TRBJ1-2; unclear D gene. CDR3 length equals 15 residues. V lost 6 bases to trimming and J lost 4 bases, with 18 bases between them. Per germline, CDR1 MDHEN and CDR2 SYDVKM. The CDR3 sequence: CASSSPSGLLYGYTF. The CDR3 bases are TGTGCCAGCAGCTCCCCGTCCGGGCTCCTCTATGGCTACACCTTC.

This rearrangement joins TRBV7-9 to TRBJ2-2, with 10 bases lining up with TRBD2. V lost 1 base, J lost 6 bases, and 11 bases stayed unmatched. Germline V gives CDR1 SEHNR, CDR2 FQNEAQ (reference sequence). This CDR3 is built from 18 residues. The CDR3: CASSLVAAGGSNAGELFF. The CDR3 DNA reads as TGTGCCAGCAGCTTAGTCGCAGCGGGAGGGTCTAACGCCGGGGAGCTGTTTTTT.

In this sample, this clonotype turned up a few times. The chain combines TRBV2 with TRBJ2-2, with TRBD2 matching 7 bases. The CDR3 is 17 amino acids. The V segment lost 2 bases and the J segment 4 bases; nucleotides outside the gene matches: 10. Looked up from germline, CDR1 is SNHLY and CDR2 is FYNNEI. The CDR3 region is CASSEPWVASGTGELFF. Written as DNA, the CDR3 is TGTGCCAGCAGTGAACCCTGGGTTGCTAGCGGCACCGGGGAGCTGTTTTTT.

There are many counts of this clonotype. The chain uses TRBV6-2 or TRBV6-3 and TRBJ2-1; D not certain. The CDR3 extends over 14 amino acids. Trimming removed 6 bases at V and 0 bases at J, with 9 bases between. Germline lookup yields CDR1 MNHEY and CDR2 SVGEGT. The CDR3 here is CASRAASSYNEQFF. CDR3 sequence (DNA): TGTGCCAGCAGGGCAGCCAGCTCCTACAATGAGCAGTTCTTC.

This clonotype was counted ten times or more. The chain couples TRBV5-1 to TRBJ2-1; no definite D call. The CDR3 has 16 residues. Germline V gene sequence: CDR1 SGHRS, CDR2 YFSETQ. The V end was cut by 4 bases, the J end by 3 bases, with 17 bases between. The CDR3: CASSPTPSRVYNEQFF. For the CDR3, the DNA is TGCGCCAGCAGCCCCACGCCCTCACGGGTCTACAATGAGCAGTTCTTC.

This clonotype was counted many times. The chain employs TRBV2 and TRBJ1-5, with 8 bases aligning to TRBD1. The CDR3 is 14 amino acids. The V segment lost 7 bases and the J segment 2 bases; nucleotides outside the gene matches: 4. Germline loops: CDR1 SNHLY, CDR2 FYNNEI. In nucleotides, the CDR3 is TGTGCCAGCAAGGACAGGGCCGGCAATCAGCCCCAGCATTTT. It codes for CASKDRAGNQPQHF.

In regard to this clonotype: One base away lies a much larger clone, so this may be a sequencing read error. Given the absence of the conserved phenylalanine or tryptophan at the CDR3 end, a read error is likely. The chain links TRBV19 to TRBJ1-5, with D possibly TRBD1 on 6 matching bases. The V end was cut by 3 bases, the J end by 7 bases, with 10 bases between. Germline V CDR1 and CDR2: LNHDA, SQIVND (reference sequence). The CDR3 is made up of 13 amino acids. The CDR3 nucleotides read TGTGCCAGTAGTATCAGCGGACAGCAGCCCCAGCATTCT. Translation: CASSISGQQPQHS.

This chain connects TRBV5-1 to TRBJ2-1, with TRBD2 identical over 14 bases. From germline, CDR1 is SGHRS and CDR2 YFSETQ. The V and J ends lost 0 bases and 7 bases, in that order; junction bases with no gene match: 12. The CDR3 loop spans 19 amino acids. The CDR3 loop reads CASSLGTRTSGRSNNEQFF. Here the CDR3 DNA reads TGCGCCAGCAGCTTGGGGACAAGGACTAGCGGGAGGAGTAATAATGAGCAGTTCTTC.

The chain is built from TRBV7-2 and TRBJ1-5, with 7 bases matching TRBD1. Unmatched junction bases numbered 9, after V lost 5 bases and J lost 2 bases. The length of the CDR3 is 16 residues. CDR1 and CDR2 from the germline V gene are SGHTA and FQGNSA. The chain's CDR3 is CASSRTTGTRNQPQHF. The CDR3, as DNA: TGTGCCAGCAGCCGGACGACAGGGACGCGCAATCAGCCCCAGCATTTT. Using reference TRBV7-2 and TRBJ1-5 for the parts outside the CDR3, the full variable domain is GAGVSQSPSNKVTEKGKDVELRCDPISGHTALYWYRQSLGQGLEFLIYFQGNSAPDKSGLPSDRFSAERTGGSVSTLTIQRTQQEDSAVYLCASSRTTGTRNQPQHFGDGTRLSIL.

This clonotype was seen repeatedly, ten times or more. The V gene is TRBV13, the J gene TRBJ1-2, with D perhaps matching TRBD1 (6 bases). From germline, CDR1 is PRHDT and CDR2 FYEKMQ (reference sequence). Trimming removed 3 bases from V and 8 bases from J, with 13 bases in between. This CDR3 has 13 amino acids. The CDR3 region is CASSFPGAEGYTF. CDR3 sequence (DNA): TGTGCCAGCAGCTTCCCAGGGGCGGAGGGCTACACCTTC.

This clonotype showed up just a few times. The chain uses TRBV7-9 and TRBJ1-4; D is uncertain. Germline CDR1 and CDR2: SEHNR and FQNEAQ (reference sequence). The ends were cut back, 5 bases at V and 7 bases at J, with 8 bases in the middle. The CDR3 extends over 12 amino acids. Here the CDR3 reads CASSLGSEKLFF. The CDR3 DNA follows: TGTGCCAGCAGCCTTGGGTCTGAAAAACTGTTTTTT.

This clonotype was seen at least ten times. V usage is TRBV27 and J usage is TRBJ2-1, with 7 bases that match TRBD1. Germline CDR1 is MNHEY and CDR2 is SMNVEV (reference sequence). Trimming cost V 7 bases and J 4 bases; bases outside gene matches: 10. This CDR3 comprises 15 residues. The CDR3 is CASTSRAGGYNEQFF. CDR3 coding DNA: TGTGCCAGCACGTCCCGGGCAGGGGGTTACAATGAGCAGTTCTTC.

Ten or more counts support this clonotype. The rearrangement uses TRBV6-1 and TRBJ2-6; D possibly corresponds to TRBD2 (7 bases). Germline V lookup: CDR1 MNHNS, CDR2 SASEGT. The CDR3 length is 18 residues. V lost 10 bases, J lost 0 bases, and 22 bases lay in between. The CDR3 is CAIFSGGRGSSGANVLTF. CDR3 DNA: TGTGCCATCTTCTCGGGGGGCAGGGGAAGCTCTGGGGCCAACGTCCTGACTTTC.

This chain uses TRBV12-3 or TRBV12-4 with TRBJ1-1; a possible D gene is TRBD1 (5 bases). The CDR3 spans 18 residues. Deletions cut 4 bases from V and 1 base from J, with 22 bases between. The CDR3 spells CASSWGGRDTGTNTEAFF. DNA of the CDR3: TGTGCCAGCAGTTGGGGGGGGAGAGACACCGGGACGAACACTGAAGCTTTCTTT.

There are many counts of this clonotype. V is TRBV2 and J is TRBJ2-2; TRBD2 matches 13 bases. The trim removed 3 bases at V and 7 bases at J, leaving 2 bases unmatched. Germline V gene data show CDR1 as SNHLY and CDR2 as FYNNEI. This CDR3 has 15 amino acids. Here the CDR3 DNA reads TGTGCCAGCAGTGACACTAGCGGGAGGGTCGGGGAGCTGTTTTTT. This gives the protein CASSDTSGRVGELFF.

The CDR3 DNA reads as TGCGCCAGCAGCTTTCGGTCATTTCTGGACAGGTTAACCCAAGAGACCCAGTACTTC. It yields the protein CASSFRSFLDRLTQETQYF. This chain joins TRBV5-1 and TRBJ2-5; 7 bases line up with TRBD1. The CDR3 extends over 19 amino acids. Germline V gives CDR1 SGHRS, CDR2 YFSETQ. V was clipped by 2 bases and J by 1 base; unmatched bases: 17.

A few counts support this clonotype. The gene calls are TRBV19 and TRBJ2-1; D is ambiguous. Looked up from germline, CDR1 is LNHDA and CDR2 is SQIVND (reference sequence). V lost 7 bases to trimming and J lost 4 bases, with 11 bases between them. The CDR3 sequence is 13 residues long. Written as DNA, the CDR3 is TGTGCCAGTAATCGTAACTGGTACAATGAGCAGTTCTTC. The encoded protein is CASNRNWYNEQFF.

This clonotype was seen repeatedly, ten times or more. This rearrangement joins TRBV20-1 to TRBJ2-5; the D gene is possibly TRBD1 (6 bases). CDR3 length: 8 amino acids. The germline gives CDR1 DFQATT, CDR2 SNEGSKA (reference sequence). The CDR3 nucleotides read TGCACACAGGGAACCCAGTACTTC. Translating gives CTQGTQYF.

This clonotype was seen a few times. This chain links TRBV7-9 with TRBJ2-2; D remains unclear. The CDR3 loop spans 12 amino acids. From germline, CDR1 is SEHNR and CDR2 FQNEAQ (reference sequence). V was cut by 5 bases and J by 10 bases, with 11 bases left in between. CDR3 nucleotides: TGTGCCAGCAGCCCGGATTTGGTGGAGCTGTTTTTT. Protein sequence: CASSPDLVELFF.

V gene TRBV27 combines with J gene TRBJ1-2; perhaps TRBD1 as D (5 bases). CDR3 length equals 14 residues. CDR1 is MNHEY and CDR2 is SMNVEV in the germline V gene (reference sequence). The V end was cut by 2 bases, the J end by 6 bases, with 13 bases between. CDR3 sequence: CASSLTRGGDGYTF. CDR3 coding DNA: TGTGCCAGCAGTTTAACCCGGGGGGGGGATGGCTACACCTTC.

This clonotype was recorded at least ten times. This sequence joins TRBV6-5 and TRBJ2-1; TRBD1 might be the D (5 bases). Per germline, CDR1 MNHEY and CDR2 SVGAGI. CDR3 length: 13 residues. Trimming stripped 2 bases from V and 9 bases from J, with 11 bases between. The CDR3 nucleotides are TGTGCCAGCAGTTACAACCTGGGGCTTGAGCAGTTCTTC. As protein: CASSYNLGLEQFF.